The present TCR beta chain was sequenced within a study of control samples from healthy donors and cancer patients. Some clones are missing from TCRdb's copy, which holds only in-frame ones; the method was immunoSEQ multiplex PCR. The table records approximately 82,000 clones, about 93% of them present only once. Sequenced: blood. The TCR comes from a woman under 30 in good health.

CDR3 in DNA: TGTGCCACGGGGACTCTGGAGACCCAGTACTTC. Its protein is CATGTLETQYF. J is TRBJ2-5 and V is TRBV28, with TRBD2 as a possible D gene (6 bases). Looked up from germline, CDR1 is MDHEN and CDR2 is SYDVKM. This CDR3 region has 11 residues. Trimming took 10 bases from V and 5 from J, leaving 11 bases between them. The whole variable domain, filled in from reference TRBV28 and TRBJ2-5, reads DVKVTQSSRYLVKRTGEKVFLECVQDMDHENMFWYRQDPGLGLRLIYFSYDVKMKEKGDIPEGYSVSREKKERFSLILESASTNQTSMYLCATGTLETQYFGPGTRLLVL.